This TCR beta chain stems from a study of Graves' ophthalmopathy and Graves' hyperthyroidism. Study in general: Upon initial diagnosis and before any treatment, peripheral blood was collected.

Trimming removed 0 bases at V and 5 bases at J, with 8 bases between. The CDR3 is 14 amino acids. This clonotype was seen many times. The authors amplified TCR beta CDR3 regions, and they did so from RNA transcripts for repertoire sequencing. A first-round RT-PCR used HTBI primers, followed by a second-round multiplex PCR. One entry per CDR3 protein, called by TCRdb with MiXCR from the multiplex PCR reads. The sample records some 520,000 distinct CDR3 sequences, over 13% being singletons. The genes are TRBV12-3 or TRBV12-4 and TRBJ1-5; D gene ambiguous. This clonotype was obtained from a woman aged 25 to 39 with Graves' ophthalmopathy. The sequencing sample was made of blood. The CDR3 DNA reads TGTGCCAGCAGTTTAGCCAGGCGGGATCAGCCCCAGCATTTT. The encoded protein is CASSLARRDQPQHF.